The 32 T cell receptor beta chains presented below share a single source sample, sequenced in a study of blood T cell repertoires in COVID-19. The repertoire was sequenced with immunoSEQ multiplex PCR; TCRdb's copy has only in-frame clones and lacks some. The sample has roughly 380,000 clones, approximately 91% seen once. Specimen: peripheral blood. The receptors here all came from a woman aged 40 to 49 with COVID-19, enrolled during active disease.

The chain employs TRBV10-3 and TRBJ2-5; D is possibly TRBD2 (6 bases). Germline-derived CDR1 and CDR2 are ENHRY and SYGVKD. The CDR3 loop spans 14 amino acids. The germline V and J ends were trimmed by 2 bases and 2 bases, with 9 bases remaining between them. This chain's CDR3 is CAISEAGRQETQYF. The CDR3 nucleotides read TGTGCCATCAGTGAGGCGGGACGGCAAGAGACCCAGTACTTC.

This clone has more than one count but fewer than ten. The J gene is TRBJ1-5, the V gene TRBV28, with TRBD1 matching 9 bases. This CDR3 is 15 amino acids long. CDR1 MDHEN and CDR2 SYDVKM come from the germline V gene. V trimming: 4 bases; J trimming: 8 bases; junction bases outside the gene matches: 9. The CDR3 DNA sequence: TGTGCCAGCAGTTCCGTGGACAGGGGCAGGGAGCCCCAGCATTTT. Protein product: CASSSVDRGREPQHF.

V gene TRBV4-3 combines with J gene TRBJ2-5; D possibly corresponds to TRBD2 (5 bases). The V end was cut by 4 bases, the J end by 2 bases, with 8 bases between. This CDR3 has 13 amino acids. Germline V gene sequence: CDR1 LGHNA, CDR2 YSLEER. For the CDR3, the DNA is TGCGCCAGCAGCCTCGGGGTTCAAGAGACCCAGTACTTC. This translates into CASSLGVQETQYF.

The chain joins TRBV9 to TRBJ1-1; D uncertain. Germline CDR1 reads SGDLS; CDR2 reads YYNGEE. The CDR3 loop spans 13 amino acids. V was shortened by 2 bases and J by 6 bases, with 11 bases between the two germline ends. This CDR3 is CASSVAVFSEAFF. CDR3 bases: TGTGCCAGCAGCGTCGCGGTTTTTTCTGAAGCTTTCTTT.

V and J are TRBV7-3 and TRBJ1-2; 7 nucleotides agree with TRBD1. V lost 5 bases and J lost 6; bases outside the gene matches: 15. This CDR3 has 16 amino acids. Germline V CDR1 and CDR2: SGHTA, FQGTGA. The CDR3 loop is CASSRGQDLTSHGYTF. The CDR3 region has the DNA TGTGCCAGCAGCCGCGGACAGGACCTTACTTCCCATGGCTACACCTTC.

This clone has more than one count but fewer than ten. The chain recombines TRBV7-2 with TRBJ1-1, with unresolved D. V lost 0 bases, J lost 1 base, and 6 bases lay in between. CDR1 and CDR2 from the germline V gene are SGHTA and FQGNSA. CDR3 length equals 14 residues. The CDR3 DNA reads as TGTGCCAGCAGCTTAGCGAACAAGAACACTGAAGCTTTCTTT. Amino acid sequence: CASSLANKNTEAFF.

Here the CDR3 reads CASSRDRGRGEKLFF. The CDR3 DNA reads TGTGCCAGCAGTCGGGACAGGGGCCGGGGTGAAAAACTGTTTTTT. This sequence joins TRBV6-6 and TRBJ1-4; 10 bases match TRBD1. Germline V lookup: CDR1 MNHNY, CDR2 SVGAGI (reference sequence). V lost 5 bases, J lost 7 bases, and 7 bases stayed unmatched. CDR3 length equals 15 residues.

The V and J genes are TRBV7-2 and TRBJ2-1, with 13 bases that match TRBD2. This CDR3 contains 17 residues. Unmatched junction bases numbered 3, after V lost 3 bases and J lost 1 base. Germline CDR1 reads SGHTA; CDR2 reads FQGNSA. This CDR3 reads CASSFTSGGASYNEQFF. In nucleotides, the CDR3 is TGTGCCAGCAGCTTTACTAGCGGGGGGGCGTCCTACAATGAGCAGTTCTTC.

The rearrangement uses TRBV5-1 and TRBJ1-4; D is unresolved. Looked up from germline, CDR1 is SGHRS and CDR2 is YFSETQ. The CDR3 length is 14 residues. V was pared by 3 bases and J by 6 bases, with 12 bases between. The DNA for the CDR3 is TGCGCCAGCAGCTCCTTCCCGCCAGATGAAAAACTGTTTTTT. Protein: CASSSFPPDEKLFF.

The V and J genes are TRBV30 and TRBJ1-6; a weak D match, TRBD1 (5 bases). V was trimmed by 5 bases and J by 10 bases, leaving 21 bases between them. The CDR3 has 15 residues. CDR1 and CDR2 (germline): GTSNPN, SVGIG (reference sequence). The CDR3 loop reads CAWAVGTLVMSPLHF. The CDR3 DNA reads TGTGCCTGGGCTGTCGGGACTTTGGTCATGTCACCCCTCCACTTT.

The rearrangement joins TRBV21-1 to TRBJ2-5; TRBD1, as called in the table, went unchecked against the DNA. TRBV21-1 is labeled a pseudogene. CDR3 length equals 17 residues. The CDR3 sequence: CASSKHPTRCPQETQYF. For the CDR3, the DNA is TGTGCCAGCAGCAAGCACCCGACACGATGCCCCCAAGAGACCCAGTACTTC.

CDR3 sequence: CASSTRGQGTTGELFF. Here the CDR3 DNA reads TGTGCCAGCAGTACCCGGGGACAGGGGACCACCGGGGAGCTGTTTTTT. The chain employs TRBV6-2 or TRBV6-3 and TRBJ2-2; 10 nucleotides line up with TRBD1. V was pared by 5 bases and J by 4 bases, with 7 bases of the junction left unmatched. Germline V lookup: CDR1 MNHEY, CDR2 SVGEGT. The CDR3 has 16 amino acids.

The chain combines TRBV9 with TRBJ1-3; perhaps TRBD1 as D (5 bases). The CDR3 has 16 residues. V lost 5 bases and J 0 bases, leaving 15 bases between the germline ends. Germline CDR1 reads SGDLS; CDR2 reads YYNGEE. This CDR3 reads CASSDQGLSSGNTIYF. The CDR3 bases are TGTGCCAGCAGTGATCAGGGTCTTAGCTCTGGAAACACCATATATTTT.

The chain is built from TRBV7-8 and TRBJ2-1, with D possibly TRBD1 on 5 matching bases. V lost 5 bases and J 0 bases, leaving 14 bases between the germline ends. Looked up from germline, CDR1 is SGHVS and CDR2 is FQNEAQ. The CDR3 consists of 16 residues. The CDR3, as DNA: TGTGCCAGCAGCGGAGAGACAGTTTACTCCTACAATGAGCAGTTCTTC. Its translation is CASSGETVYSYNEQFF.

The V call is TRBV5-1, the J call TRBJ2-5, with D possibly TRBD1 on 6 matching bases. V shed 4 bases and J shed 1 base, with 8 bases lying between them. Germline CDR1 SGHRS, CDR2 YFSETQ. The CDR3 contains 13 residues. The CDR3 spells CASSGGLQETQYF. The CDR3 DNA reads as TGCGCCAGCAGCGGGGGCCTCCAAGAGACCCAGTACTTC.

The CDR3: CAWSTGTNEKLFF. CDR3 in DNA: TGTGCCTGGAGTACGGGAACTAATGAAAAACTGTTTTTT. V usage is TRBV30 and J usage is TRBJ1-4; D unresolved. This CDR3 contains 13 residues. The V end was cut by 2 bases, the J end by 1 base, with 5 bases between. Germline CDR1 GTSNPN, CDR2 SVGIG (reference sequence).

This sequence joins TRBV29-1 and TRBJ2-5, with TRBD1 as a possible D gene (7 bases). V gave up 8 bases and J gave up 5 bases, with 27 bases separating them. The CDR3 length is 16 residues. From germline, CDR1 is SQVTM and CDR2 ANQGSEA. As DNA, the CDR3 is TGCAGCTTTAACGGGGGAACAGGGGTCCTCCGGGAGACCCAGTACTTC. It translates to CSFNGGTGVLRETQYF.

V and J are TRBV28 and TRBJ2-7; TRBD1 might be the D (6 bases). CDR1 and CDR2 from the germline V gene are MDHEN and SYDVKM. V lost 7 bases to trimming and J lost 2 bases, with 15 bases between them. The CDR3 is made up of 14 amino acids. The CDR3 region has the DNA TGTGCCAGCAAACCCCCGACAGGAGCCTACGAGCAGTACTTC. Amino acid sequence: CASKPPTGAYEQYF.

This chain connects TRBV11-3 to TRBJ1-1; weak D call: TRBD1 (5 bases). The V end lost 4 bases, the J end lost 1 base, and 7 bases lay between the germline ends. The CDR3 is 13 residues long. Germline CDR1 reads SGHNT; CDR2 reads YENEEA. The CDR3 sequence: CASSYRSNTEAFF. The DNA for the CDR3 is TGTGCCAGCAGCTACAGGTCGAACACTGAAGCTTTCTTT.

The gene calls are TRBV5-1 and TRBJ1-3; 7 positions match TRBD1. After removal of 4 bases from V and 2 bases from J, the junction contained 3 bases not matched to a gene. Germline V gene data show CDR1 as SGHRS and CDR2 as YFSETQ. This CDR3 region has 14 residues. The CDR3 spells CASSAGTAGNTIYF. For the CDR3, the DNA is TGCGCCAGCAGCGCCGGGACAGCTGGAAACACCATATATTTT. Combining the CDR3 with reference TRBV5-1 and TRBJ1-3 gives the whole variable domain KAGVTQTPRYLIKTRGQQVTLSCSPISGHRSVSWYQQTPGQGLQFLFEYFSETQRNKGNFPGRFSGRQFSNSRSEMNVSTLELGDSALYLCASSAGTAGNTIYFGEGSWLTVV.

This chain uses TRBV9 with TRBJ2-7; 7 bases fit TRBD1. Germline V gene sequence: CDR1 SGDLS, CDR2 YYNGEE. V gave up 4 bases and J gave up 1 base; unmatched junction bases: 5. The CDR3 is 14 residues long. CDR3 sequence (DNA): TGTGCCAGCAGCATCAGGACAGGATCCTACGAGCAGTACTTC. It translates to CASSIRTGSYEQYF. Variable domain in full (rest from reference TRBV9 and TRBJ2-7): DSGVTQTPKHLITATGQRVTLRCSPRSGDLSVYWYQQSLDQGLQFLIQYYNGEERAKGNILERFSAQQFPDLHSELNLSSLELGDSALYFCASSIRTGSYEQYFGPGTRLTVT.

V and J are TRBV7-9 and TRBJ1-6, with TRBD1 identical over 9 bases. Germline V gene sequence: CDR1 SEHNR, CDR2 FQNEAQ (reference sequence). This CDR3 comprises 13 residues. V was clipped by 3 bases and J by 10 bases; unmatched bases: 1. The CDR3 spells CASSFTGGSPLHF. The CDR3 region has the DNA TGTGCCAGCAGCTTCACAGGGGGCTCACCCCTCCACTTT.

This clone is a singleton in its sample. The J gene is TRBJ1-6, the V gene TRBV7-9, with 8 bases aligning to TRBD1. This CDR3 is 14 amino acids long. Germline V gene data show CDR1 as SEHNR and CDR2 as FQNEAQ (reference sequence). J lost 7 bases, V lost 3 bases, and 2 bases had no gene match. The CDR3 loop reads CASSLQGANSPLHF. CDR3 nucleotide sequence: TGTGCCAGCAGCTTGCAGGGGGCGAATTCACCCCTCCACTTT. The full variable domain, rest sourced from reference TRBV7-9 and TRBJ1-6, is DTGVSQNPRHKITKRGQNVTFRCDPISEHNRLYWYRQTLGQGPEFLTYFQNEAQLEKSRLLSDRFSAERPKGSFSTLEIQRTEQGDSAMYLCASSLQGANSPLHFGNGTRLTVT.

This clone was detected only a few times. The chain uses TRBV9 and TRBJ2-3, with 10 bases lining up with TRBD2. Germline V gene data show CDR1 as SGDLS and CDR2 as YYNGEE. The V segment lost 0 bases and the J segment 6 bases; nucleotides outside the gene matches: 7. The CDR3 is 16 residues long. CDR3 sequence: CASSVVSAGGRDTQYF. CDR3 bases: TGTGCCAGCAGCGTAGTATCAGCGGGGGGGCGGGATACGCAGTATTTT.

The J gene is TRBJ2-2, the V gene TRBV7-3, with D tentatively TRBD2 (5 bases). CDR1 and CDR2 (germline): SGHTA, FQGTGA. Trimming removed 5 bases from V and 3 bases from J, with 25 bases in between. CDR3 length: 19 residues. The CDR3 here is CASSPNVRLSTGYTGELFF. In DNA form, the CDR3 reads TGTGCCAGCAGCCCCAACGTGCGGTTGAGCACGGGGTACACCGGGGAGCTGTTTTTT.

This chain uses TRBV10-3 with TRBJ1-2; D not resolved. The CDR3 is made up of 15 amino acids. Germline V gene data show CDR1 as ENHRY and CDR2 as SYGVKD. With 6 bases removed from V and 6 bases from J, the gap between germline ends came to 20 bases. Here the CDR3 DNA reads TGTGCCATCAGACTGACGGCAGCGCTCCGAAATGGCTACACCTTC. Translation: CAIRLTAALRNGYTF.

The chain couples TRBV3-1 (or the pseudogene TRBV3-2) to TRBJ1-2; 7 positions agree with TRBD1. CDR3 length: 17 amino acids. The junction had 11 bases not matched to a gene; V was cut back by 0 bases and J by 4 bases. CDR1 and CDR2 from the germline V gene are LGHDT and YNNKEL (reference sequence). DNA for the CDR3: TGTGCCAGCAGCCAAGAGCTTACAGGGGCGCTGGGCTATGGCTACACCTTC. Its protein is CASSQELTGALGYGYTF.

V gene TRBV7-8 combines with J gene TRBJ2-4; D possibly corresponds to TRBD2 (6 bases). The CDR3 consists of 13 residues. Germline loops: CDR1 SGHVS, CDR2 FQNEAQ. Trimming shortened V by 3 bases and J by 7 bases, and 10 bases separated the two germline ends. The CDR3 nucleotides are TGTGCCAGCAGCTTTGGGACTCTCAACATTCAGTACTTC. Translation gives CASSFGTLNIQYF.

This chain connects TRBV9 to TRBJ2-3; 10 bases are shared with TRBD2. Germline CDR1 is SGDLS and CDR2 is YYNGEE. This CDR3 is built from 16 residues. J was trimmed by 2 bases and V by 2 bases; bases with no gene match: 5. CDR3 amino acids: CASSVATSGLTDTQYF. As DNA, the CDR3 is TGTGCCAGCAGCGTTGCGACTAGCGGGCTCACAGATACGCAGTATTTT.

CDR3 protein: CASSYSGQTEAFF. In nucleotides, the CDR3 is TGTGCCAGCAGTTACTCCGGACAGACTGAAGCTTTCTTT. This chain joins TRBV6-5 and TRBJ1-1; tentatively, D is TRBD1 (6 bases). Trimming stripped 0 bases from V and 5 bases from J, with 7 bases between. Germline V gene lookup returns CDR1 MNHEY and CDR2 SVGAGI. The CDR3 contains 13 residues.

The DNA of the CDR3 is TGTGCCAGCAGTTCCACAGGGTTGGAGACCCAGTACTTC. Translated: CASSSTGLETQYF. V usage is TRBV7-9 and J usage is TRBJ2-5; D is possibly TRBD1 (6 bases). In germline, CDR1 is SEHNR, CDR2 FQNEAQ (reference sequence). The CDR3 spans 13 residues. V dropped 6 bases and J dropped 5 bases, with 13 bases sitting between them.

Only a few counts were recorded for this clone. V usage is TRBV7-3 and J usage is TRBJ1-6; a weak D match, TRBD1 (6 bases). Germline values: CDR1 SGHTA, CDR2 FQGTGA. The CDR3 covers 14 residues. V lost 5 bases to trimming and J lost 9 bases, with 14 bases between them. In DNA, the CDR3 is TGTGCCAGCAGCCCACAGGGAACCCTTTCACCCCTCCACTTT. It codes for CASSPQGTLSPLHF.